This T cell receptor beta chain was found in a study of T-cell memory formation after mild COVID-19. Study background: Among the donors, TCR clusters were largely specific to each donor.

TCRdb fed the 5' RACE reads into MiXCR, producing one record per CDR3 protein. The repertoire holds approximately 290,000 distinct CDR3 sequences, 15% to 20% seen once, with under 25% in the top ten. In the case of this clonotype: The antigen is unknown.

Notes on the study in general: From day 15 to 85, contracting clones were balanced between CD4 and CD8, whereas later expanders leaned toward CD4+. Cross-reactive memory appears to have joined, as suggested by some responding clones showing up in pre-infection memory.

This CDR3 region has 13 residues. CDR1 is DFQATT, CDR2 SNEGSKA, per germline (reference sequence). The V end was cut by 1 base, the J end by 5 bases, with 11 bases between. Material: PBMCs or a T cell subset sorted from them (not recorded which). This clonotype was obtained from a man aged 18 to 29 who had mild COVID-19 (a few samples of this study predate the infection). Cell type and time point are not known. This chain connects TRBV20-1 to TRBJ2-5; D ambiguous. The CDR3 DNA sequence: TGCAGTGCTAGAGTAAATGTTGGGGAGACCCAGTACTTC. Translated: CSARVNVGETQYF.